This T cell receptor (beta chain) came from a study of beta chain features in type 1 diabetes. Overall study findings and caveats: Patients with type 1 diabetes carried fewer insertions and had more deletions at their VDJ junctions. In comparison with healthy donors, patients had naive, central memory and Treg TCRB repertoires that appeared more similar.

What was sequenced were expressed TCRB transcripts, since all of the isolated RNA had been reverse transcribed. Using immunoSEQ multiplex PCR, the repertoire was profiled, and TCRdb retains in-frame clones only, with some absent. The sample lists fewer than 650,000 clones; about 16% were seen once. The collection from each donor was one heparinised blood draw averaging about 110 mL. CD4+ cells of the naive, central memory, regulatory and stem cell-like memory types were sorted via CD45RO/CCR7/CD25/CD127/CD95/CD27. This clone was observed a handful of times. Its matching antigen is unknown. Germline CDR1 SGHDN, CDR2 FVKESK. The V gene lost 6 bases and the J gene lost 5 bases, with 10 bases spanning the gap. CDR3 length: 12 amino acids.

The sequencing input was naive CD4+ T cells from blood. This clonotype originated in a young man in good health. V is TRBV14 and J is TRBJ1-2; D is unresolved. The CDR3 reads CASSQQRYGYTF. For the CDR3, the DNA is TGTGCCAGCAGTCAACAGAGATATGGCTACACCTTC.